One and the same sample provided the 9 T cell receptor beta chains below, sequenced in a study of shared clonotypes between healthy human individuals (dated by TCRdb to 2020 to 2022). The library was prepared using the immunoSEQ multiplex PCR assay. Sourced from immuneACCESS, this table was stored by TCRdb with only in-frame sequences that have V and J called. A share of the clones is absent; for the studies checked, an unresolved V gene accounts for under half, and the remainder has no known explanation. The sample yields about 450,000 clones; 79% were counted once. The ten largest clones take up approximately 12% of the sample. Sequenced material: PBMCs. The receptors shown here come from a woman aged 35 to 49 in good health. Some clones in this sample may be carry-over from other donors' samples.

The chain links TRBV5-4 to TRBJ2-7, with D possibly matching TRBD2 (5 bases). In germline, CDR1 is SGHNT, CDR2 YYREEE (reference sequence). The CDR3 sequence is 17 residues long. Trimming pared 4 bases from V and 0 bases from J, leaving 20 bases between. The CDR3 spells CASSPQQIAYSSYEQYF. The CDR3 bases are TGTGCCAGCAGCCCACAGCAGATAGCGTACAGCTCCTACGAGCAGTACTTC.

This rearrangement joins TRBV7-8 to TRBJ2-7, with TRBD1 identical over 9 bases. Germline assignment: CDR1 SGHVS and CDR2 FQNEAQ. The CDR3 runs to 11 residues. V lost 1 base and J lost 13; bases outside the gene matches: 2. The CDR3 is CASSLGDRDYF. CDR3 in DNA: TGTGCCAGCAGCTTAGGGGACAGGGACTACTTC.

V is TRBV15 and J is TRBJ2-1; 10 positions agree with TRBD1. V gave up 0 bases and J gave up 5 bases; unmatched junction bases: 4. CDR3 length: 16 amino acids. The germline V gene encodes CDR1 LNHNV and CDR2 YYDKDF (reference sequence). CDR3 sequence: CATSRDQGTGDNEQFF. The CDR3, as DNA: TGTGCCACCAGCAGAGATCAGGGGACAGGGGACAATGAGCAGTTCTTC.

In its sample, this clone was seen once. The CDR3 spells CASKRGGSGNTIYF. CDR3 nucleotide sequence: TGTGCCAGCAAAAGGGGGGGTTCCGGAAACACCATATATTTT. The chain recombines TRBV6-1 with TRBJ1-3, with D perhaps TRBD1 (6 bases). The germline V and J ends were trimmed by 7 bases and 4 bases, with 14 bases remaining between them. CDR3 length: 14 residues. Germline CDR1 MNHNS, CDR2 SASEGT.

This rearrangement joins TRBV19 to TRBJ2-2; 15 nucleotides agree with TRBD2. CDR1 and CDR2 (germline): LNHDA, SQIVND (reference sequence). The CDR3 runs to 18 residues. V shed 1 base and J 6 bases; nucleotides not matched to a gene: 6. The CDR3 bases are TGTGCCAGTAGTATAGCCCCCGGGACTAGCGGGAGGCCCGGGGAGCTGTTTTTT. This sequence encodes CASSIAPGTSGRPGELFF.

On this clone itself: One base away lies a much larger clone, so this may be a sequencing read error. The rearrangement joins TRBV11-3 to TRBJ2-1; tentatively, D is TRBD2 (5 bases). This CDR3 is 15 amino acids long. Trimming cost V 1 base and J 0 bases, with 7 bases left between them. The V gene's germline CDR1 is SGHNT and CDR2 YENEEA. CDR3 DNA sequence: TGTGCCAGCAGCTTAGTAGGGAGCTCCTACAATGAGCAGTTCTTC. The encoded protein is CASSLVGSSYNEQFF. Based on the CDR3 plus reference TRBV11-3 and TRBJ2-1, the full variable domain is EAGVVQSPRYKIIEKKQPVAFWCNPISGHNTLYWYLQNLGQGPELLIRYENEEAVDDSQLPKDRFSAERLKGVDSTLKIQPAELGDSAVYLCASSLVGSSYNEQFFGPGTRLTVL.

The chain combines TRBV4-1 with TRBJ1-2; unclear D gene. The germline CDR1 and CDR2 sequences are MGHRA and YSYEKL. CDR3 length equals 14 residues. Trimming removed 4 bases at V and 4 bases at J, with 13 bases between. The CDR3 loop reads CASSLPVKGYGYTF. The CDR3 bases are TGCGCCAGCAGCCTCCCAGTTAAGGGCTATGGCTACACCTTC.

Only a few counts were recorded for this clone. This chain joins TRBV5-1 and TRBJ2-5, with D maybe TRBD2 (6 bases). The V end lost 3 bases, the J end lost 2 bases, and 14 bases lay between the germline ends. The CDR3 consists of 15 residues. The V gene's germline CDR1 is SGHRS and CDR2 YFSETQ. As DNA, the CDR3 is TGCGCCAGCAGCTCGGGGACTGACAGACAAGAGACCCAGTACTTC. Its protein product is CASSSGTDRQETQYF.

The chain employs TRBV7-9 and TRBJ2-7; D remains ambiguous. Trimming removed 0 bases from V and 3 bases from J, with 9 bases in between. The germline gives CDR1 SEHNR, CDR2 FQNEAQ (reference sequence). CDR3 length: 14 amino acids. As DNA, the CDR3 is TGTGCCAGCAGCTTAGCCCTAGAAGTCTACGAGCAGTACTTC. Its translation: CASSLALEVYEQYF.